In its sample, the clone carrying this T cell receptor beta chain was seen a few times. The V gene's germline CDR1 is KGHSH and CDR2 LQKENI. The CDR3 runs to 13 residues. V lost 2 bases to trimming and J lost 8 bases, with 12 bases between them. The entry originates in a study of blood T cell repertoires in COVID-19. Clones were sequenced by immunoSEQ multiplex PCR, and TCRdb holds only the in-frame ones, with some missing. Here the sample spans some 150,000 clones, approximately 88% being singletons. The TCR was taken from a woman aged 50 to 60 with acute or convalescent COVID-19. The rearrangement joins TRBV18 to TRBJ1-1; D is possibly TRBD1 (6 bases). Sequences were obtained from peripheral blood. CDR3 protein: CASSPENTGEAFF. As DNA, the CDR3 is TGTGCCAGCTCACCAGAAAACACAGGGGAAGCTTTCTTT.